The rows below give T cell receptor beta chains drawn from one sample of a study of cytomegalovirus exposure and HLA in healthy donors. Measured with immunoSEQ multiplex PCR; TCRdb has only the in-frame clones, and not every one. The data show more than 150,000 clones, 60% to 85% seen once. Sequenced sample: PBMCs. All receptors come from a woman in her forties in good health and CMV-seropositive. Each CDR3 is given with its conserved first and last residue. The D gene is left open where the match is weak. Expanded clones are given a class, and other clones once, few, many or no size at all.

CASSQDGASYEQYF | TGCGCCAGCAGCCAAGATGGGGCCAGCTACGAGCAGTACTTC | few | TRBJ2-7 | NA | TRBV4-1
CASSLGTGFDTGELFF | TGTGCCAGCAGCCTCGGGACAGGTTTCGACACCGGGGAGCTGTTTTTT | NA | TRBJ2-2 | TRBD1 | TRBV5-4
CASSGGVEKFF | TGTGCCAGCAGCGGGGGGGTTGAAAAGTTCTTC | NA | TRBJ2-1 | TRBD2 | TRBV27
CASGLGGDTIYF | TGTGCTAGTGGTTTGGGGGGGGACACCATATATTTT | NA | TRBJ1-3 | NA | TRBV12-5
CASSLGGLGGYTF | TGCGCCAGCAGCTTGGGGGGGCTGGGCGGCTACACCTTC | NA | TRBJ1-2 | NA | TRBV5-1
CASSIGGAADTQYF | TGTGCCAGTAGTATCGGGGGAGCAGCAGATACGCAGTATTTT | NA | TRBJ2-3 | NA | TRBV19
CASSLVVGSFYEQYF | TGTGCCAGCAGCTTAGTAGTAGGGAGCTTTTACGAGCAGTACTTC | NA | TRBJ2-7 | NA | TRBV11-2
CASSGGRQGGTEAFF | TGTGCCAGTAGTGGGGGAAGACAGGGAGGCACTGAAGCTTTCTTT | once | TRBJ1-1 | TRBD1 | TRBV19
CASSLGLPSGAYNEQFF | TGTGCCAGCAGTTTAGGGTTGCCCAGCGGGGCCTACAATGAGCAGTTCTTC | few | TRBJ2-1 | TRBD2 | TRBV27
CASSELGDRDYEQYF | TGTGCCAGCAGTGAATTAGGGGACAGGGACTACGAGCAGTACTTC | NA | TRBJ2-7 | TRBD1 | TRBV25-1
CASSVRRGGTDTQYF | TGTGCCAGCAGCGTACGGCGGGGGGGCACAGATACGCAGTATTTT | NA | TRBJ2-3 | TRBD2 | TRBV9
CASSLQGGRTEAFF | TGCGCCAGCAGCTTACAGGGTGGCCGTACTGAAGCTTTCTTT | NA | TRBJ1-1 | NA | TRBV5-1
CASSLSGQGLEKLFF | TGTGCCAGCAGTTTATCGGGACAGGGTCTCGAAAAACTGTTTTTT | NA | TRBJ1-4 | TRBD1 | TRBV27
CASSTHRAKNYGYTF | TGTGCCAGTAGTACTCACAGGGCCAAGAACTATGGCTACACCTTC | once | TRBJ1-2 | NA | TRBV19
CASSQEAPSGNSGNTIYF | TGTGCCAGCAGCCAAGAAGCCCCCTCAGGCAACTCTGGAAACACCATATATTTT | once | TRBJ1-3 | NA | TRBV4-2
CASSFAGRGEDEAFF | TGTGCCAGCAGCTTCGCGGGAAGAGGGGAAGATGAAGCTTTCTTT | NA | TRBJ1-1 | NA | TRBV5-4
CASKIPGMNTEAFF | TGTGCCAGCAAAATCCCGGGAATGAACACTGAAGCTTTCTTT | NA | TRBJ1-1 | NA | TRBV6-1
CASITGAILETQYF | TGTGCCAGCATAACAGGGGCCATCCTAGAGACCCAGTACTTC | NA | TRBJ2-5 | TRBD1 | TRBV6-4
CASSPSGTGGKNIQYF | TGTGCCAGCAGCCCGTCCGGGACAGGGGGCAAAAACATTCAGTACTTC | NA | TRBJ2-4 | TRBD1 | TRBV5-6
CASSLSGGPSTNEKLFF | TGCGCCAGCAGCTTGTCAGGGGGCCCTTCAACTAATGAAAAACTGTTTTTT | once | TRBJ1-4 | TRBD1 | TRBV5-1
CASIDRGRYGYTF | TGTGCCAGCATAGACAGGGGCCGGTATGGCTACACCTTC | NA | TRBJ1-2 | TRBD1 | TRBV6-1
CASSFDSNTEAFF | TGTGCCAGCAGCTTCGATAGTAACACTGAAGCTTTCTTT | NA | TRBJ1-1 | NA | TRBV7-6
CASRRGGRAGNQPQHF | TGTGCCAGCAGGAGGGGTGGGAGGGCTGGCAATCAGCCCCAGCATTTT | NA | TRBJ1-5 | NA | TRBV28
CASSLVPLSGNTIYF | TGCGCCAGCAGCCTAGTCCCACTTTCTGGAAACACCATATATTTT | NA | TRBJ1-3 | NA | TRBV5-1
CSVATGGNTEAFF | TGCAGCGTTGCCACGGGTGGGAACACTGAAGCTTTCTTT | NA | TRBJ1-1 | NA | TRBV29-1
CAWSVAGYEQYF | TGTGCCTGGAGTGTAGCGGGCTACGAGCAGTACTTC | NA | TRBJ2-7 | NA | TRBV30
CASSLGNEQFF | TGTGCCAGCAGCCTCGGGAACGAGCAGTTCTTC | few | TRBJ2-1 | NA | TRBV28
CASSFQGAGEQYF | TGCGCCAGCAGCTTCCAGGGGGCTGGGGAGCAGTACTTC | NA | TRBJ2-7 | TRBD1 | TRBV5-1
CASSPRGGAVSGYTF | TGTGCCAGCAGCCCCCGAGGGGGCGCGGTGAGTGGCTACACCTTC | once | TRBJ1-2 | TRBD1 | TRBV14
CAISGDRAQPQHF | TGTGCCATCAGTGGGGACAGGGCCCAGCCCCAGCATTTT | NA | TRBJ1-5 | TRBD1 | TRBV10-3
CASSQEGRGVAGELFF | TGTGCCAGCAGCCAAGAAGGGCGGGGGGTAGCCGGGGAGCTGTTTTTT | NA | TRBJ2-2 | TRBD2 | TRBV4-2
CAWSGQGLGSPLHF | TGTGCCTGGAGTGGTCAGGGGTTGGGATCACCCCTCCACTTT | few | TRBJ1-6 | NA | TRBV30
CASSGTSGGYEQYF | TGCGCCAGCAGTGGGACTAGCGGAGGCTACGAGCAGTACTTC | once | TRBJ2-7 | TRBD2 | TRBV5-1
CASSQGSGGANEQFF | TGCGCCAGCAGTCAAGGTAGCGGGGGGGCCAATGAGCAGTTCTTC | few | TRBJ2-1 | TRBD2 | TRBV5-1
CAWSGTGGSEKLFF | TGTGCCTGGAGTGGGACAGGGGGCAGTGAAAAACTGTTTTTT | NA | TRBJ1-4 | TRBD1 | TRBV30
CASSLAGEAGTQYF | TGTGCCAGCAGCTTAGCGGGGGAGGCTGGTACGCAGTATTTT | few | TRBJ2-3 | NA | TRBV7-2
CASSPPTGATDTQYF | TGTGCCAGCTCACCACCAACAGGGGCCACAGATACGCAGTATTTT | NA | TRBJ2-3 | TRBD1 | TRBV18
CASIEVTSGNTIYF | TGTGCCAGCATAGAGGTGACCTCTGGAAACACCATATATTTT | NA | TRBJ1-3 | NA | TRBV2
CSSSPSGDYGYTF | TGTTCCAGCAGCCCTTCAGGGGACTATGGCTACACCTTC | NA | TRBJ1-2 | NA | TRBV7-9
CASSQDSSGFRTEAFF | TGCGCCAGCAGCCAAGATTCTTCCGGGTTTAGGACTGAAGCTTTCTTT | NA | TRBJ1-1 | NA | TRBV4-3
CASSQRGQHYGYTF | TGTGCCAGCAGTCAAAGGGGACAGCACTATGGCTACACCTTC | NA | TRBJ1-2 | TRBD1 | TRBV6-5
CASSLGQGGEAFF | TGTGCCAGCAGCTTAGGACAGGGTGGTGAAGCTTTCTTT | once | TRBJ1-1 | TRBD1 | TRBV7-8
CASSLAGSGSYNSPLHF | TGTGCCAGCAGTTTGGCGGGGAGTGGGTCCTATAATTCACCCCTCCACTTT | NA | TRBJ1-6 | NA | TRBV28
CASSSKGQQLMNTEAFF | TGTGCCAGCAGCTCAAAGGGACAGCAGCTGATGAACACTGAAGCTTTCTTT | medium-sized | TRBJ1-1 | TRBD1 | TRBV7-9
CASSPDSLYGYTF | TGTGCCAGCAGCCCGGACAGTCTCTATGGCTACACCTTC | NA | TRBJ1-2 | NA | TRBV28
CASRDRLSANYGYTF | TGCGCCAGCAGAGACAGGCTCTCTGCTAACTATGGCTACACCTTC | NA | TRBJ1-2 | NA | TRBV5-1
CASSSSDRGVEKLFF | NA | NA | TRBJ1-4 | NA | TRBV28
CASSTAAFTDTQYF | TGTGCCAGTTCCACGGCGGCGTTCACAGATACGCAGTATTTT | NA | TRBJ2-3 | NA | TRBV19
CSVEVRGGLSRGNEQFF | TGCAGCGTTGAAGTGAGGGGAGGCCTTTCGCGGGGAAATGAGCAGTTCTTC | NA | TRBJ2-1 | NA | TRBV29-1
CASSPTGGEQYF | TGTGCCAGCAGCCCGACAGGCGGCGAGCAGTACTTC | NA | TRBJ2-7 | NA | TRBV7-2
CASHLTGGVRENIQYF | TGTGCCAGCCACTTAACCGGGGGGGTACGGGAAAACATTCAGTACTTC | NA | TRBJ2-4 | TRBD2 | TRBV6-6
CASSPTSGGAPEQFF | TGTGCCAGCAGCCCAACTAGCGGGGGGGCTCCTGAGCAGTTCTTC | NA | TRBJ2-1 | TRBD2 | TRBV7-9
CASSPQAGAYEQYF | TGTGCCAGCTCACCCCAGGCAGGGGCCTACGAGCAGTACTTC | NA | TRBJ2-7 | NA | TRBV18